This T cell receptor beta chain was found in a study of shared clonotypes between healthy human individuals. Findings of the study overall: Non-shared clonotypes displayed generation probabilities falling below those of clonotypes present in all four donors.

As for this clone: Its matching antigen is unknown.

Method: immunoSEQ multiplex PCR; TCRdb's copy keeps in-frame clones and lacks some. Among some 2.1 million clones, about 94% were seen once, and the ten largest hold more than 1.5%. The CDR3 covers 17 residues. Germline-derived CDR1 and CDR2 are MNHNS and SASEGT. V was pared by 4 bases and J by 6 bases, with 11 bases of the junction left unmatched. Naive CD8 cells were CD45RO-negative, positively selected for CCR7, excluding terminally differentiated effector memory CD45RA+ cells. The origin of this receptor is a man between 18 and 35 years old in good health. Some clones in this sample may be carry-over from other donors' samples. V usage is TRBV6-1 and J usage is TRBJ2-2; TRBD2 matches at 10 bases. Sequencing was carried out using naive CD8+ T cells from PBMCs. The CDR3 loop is CASSARTSGGASGELFF. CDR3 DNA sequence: TGTGCCAGCAGTGCAAGGACTAGCGGAGGGGCTTCCGGGGAGCTGTTTTTT.